This TCR beta chain was profiled in a study of control samples from healthy donors and cancer patients. From germline, CDR1 is SGHTA and CDR2 FQGTGA. Trimming removed 2 bases at V and 1 base at J, with 9 bases between. The CDR3 runs to 16 residues. TCRdb's table, derived via immunoSEQ multiplex PCR, lists solely in-frame clones and lacks some. The data contain under 300,000 clones, around 79% of them singletons. This TCR came from a woman between 55 and 75 years old with lung cancer. J is TRBJ2-6 and V is TRBV7-3; D may be TRBD1 (6 bases). The sequenced material came from PBMCs. The CDR3: CASSLYRDSGANVLTF. The CDR3 DNA follows: TGTGCCAGCAGCTTATACAGGGATTCTGGGGCCAACGTCCTGACTTTC.